This entry lists 14 T cell receptor beta chains sequenced from one sample in a study of chemoradiotherapy in HPV16-positive cancers. Libraries were prepared by immunoSEQ multiplex PCR; TCRdb keeps only in-frame clonotypes and omits some of them. The sample includes about 11,000 clones, around 80% seen only once; the top ten take roughly 2%. This specimen was taken from a patient who underwent chemoradiotherapy. The receptors derive from a human donor with HPV-associated anogenital cancer.

The V and J genes are TRBV11-2 and TRBJ1-4; no reliable D call. The CDR3 totals 16 residues. The germline V gene encodes CDR1 SGHAT and CDR2 FQNNGV. The V and J ends lost 1 base and 3 bases respectively, with 12 bases between them. CDR3 in DNA: TGTGCCAGCAGCTTAGGGGCGGGGTTGGCTAATGAAAAACTGTTTTTT. Residues: CASSLGAGLANEKLFF. Using reference TRBV11-2 and TRBJ1-4 for the parts outside the CDR3, the full variable domain is EAGVAQSPRYKIIEKRQSVAFWCNPISGHATLYWYQQILGQGPKLLIQFQNNGVVDDSQLPKDRFSAERLKGVDSTLKIQPAKLEDSAVYLCASSLGAGLANEKLFFGSGTQLSVL.

The chain links TRBV2 to TRBJ2-7; D may be TRBD1 (5 bases). The V end was cut by 8 bases, the J end by 0 bases, with 11 bases between. The CDR3 totals 13 residues. CDR1 is SNHLY, CDR2 FYNNEI, per germline. Here the CDR3 DNA reads TGTGCCAGCGTGGCAGGGATCTCCTACGAGCAGTACTTC. Its protein is CASVAGISYEQYF.

V gene TRBV18 combines with J gene TRBJ1-5, with D unresolved. V was pared by 2 bases and J by 1 base, with 3 bases between. This CDR3 has 13 residues. Per the germline V gene, CDR1 is KGHSH and CDR2 is LQKENI. The CDR3 loop reads CASSPGSNQPQHF. CDR3 bases: TGTGCCAGCTCACCAGGGAGCAATCAGCCCCAGCATTTT.

CDR3 in DNA: TGTGCCAGCAGCTTGGTCCGTAACTATGGCTACACCTTC. Translation gives CASSLVRNYGYTF. The chain links TRBV5-6 to TRBJ1-2; the D is unclear. The germline V gene has CDR1 SGHDT and CDR2 YYEEEE. Trimming took 0 bases from V and 1 from J, leaving 4 bases between them. This CDR3 is 13 amino acids long.

This clone was recorded once. The gene calls are TRBV9 and TRBJ1-2; no clear D gene. The CDR3 is made up of 14 amino acids. Trimming shortened V by 3 bases and J by 1 base, and 10 bases separated the two germline ends. CDR1 and CDR2 from the germline V gene are SGDLS and YYNGEE. The CDR3 DNA reads TGTGCCAGCAGCGGGACGGAACTTAACTATGGCTACACCTTC. This gives the protein CASSGTELNYGYTF.

The sample holds one count of this clone. One junction end disagrees with the germline gene, perhaps due to a read error. V and J are TRBV29-1 and TRBJ2-7; 9 bases line up with TRBD1. The CDR3 contains 12 residues. Germline-derived CDR1 and CDR2 are SQVTM and ANQGSEA. Here the CDR3 reads CSDEQGADEQYF. The CDR3 nucleotides are TGCAGCGATGAACAGGGGGCGGACGAGCAGTACTTC.

V gene TRBV9 combines with J gene TRBJ2-3; 7 bases fit TRBD2. There are 16 residues in the CDR3. V shed 3 bases, J shed 1 base, and the junction held 8 bases outside the gene matches. CDR1 is SGDLS and CDR2 is YYNGEE in the germline V gene. The CDR3 region is CASSAGDYTGTDTQYF. CDR3 coding DNA: TGTGCCAGCAGCGCGGGGGACTACACTGGCACAGATACGCAGTATTTT. Combining the CDR3 with reference TRBV9 and TRBJ2-3 gives the whole variable domain DSGVTQTPKHLITATGQRVTLRCSPRSGDLSVYWYQQSLDQGLQFLIQYYNGEERAKGNILERFSAQQFPDLHSELNLSSLELGDSALYFCASSAGDYTGTDTQYFGPGTRLTVL.

J is TRBJ2-3 and V is TRBV27, with 8 bases identical to TRBD2. After removal of 6 bases from V and 3 bases from J, the junction contained 8 bases not matched to a gene. This CDR3 is 15 amino acids long. The germline gives CDR1 MNHEY, CDR2 SMNVEV (reference sequence). The CDR3 here is CASSPGTSPTDTQYF. The CDR3 DNA sequence: TGTGCCAGCAGCCCCGGGACTAGTCCTACAGATACGCAGTATTTT.

The rearrangement joins TRBV29-1 to TRBJ1-3; no reliable D call. The CDR3 is 15 amino acids. The V end was cut by 7 bases, the J end by 0 bases, with 16 bases between. Germline CDR1 and CDR2: SQVTM and ANQGSEA. The CDR3 region has the DNA TGCAGCGCCCACGGTTCCGGGTCCTCTGGAAACACCATATATTTT. Amino acids: CSAHGSGSSGNTIYF.

V gene TRBV7-3 combines with J gene TRBJ2-1; no clear D gene. The CDR3 consists of 14 residues. The germline CDR1 and CDR2 sequences are SGHTA and FQGTGA. V was shortened by 2 bases and J by 2 bases, with 7 bases between the two germline ends. The CDR3 is CASSLAPPYNEQFF. The DNA of the CDR3 is TGTGCCAGCAGCTTAGCCCCACCCTACAATGAGCAGTTCTTC.

V and J are TRBV7-2 and TRBJ2-3; 8 bases align to TRBD1. The length of the CDR3 is 15 residues. Per the germline V gene, CDR1 is SGHTA and CDR2 is FQGNSA. J lost 1 base, V lost 3 bases, and 3 bases had no gene match. The CDR3 sequence is CASSFRGPGTDTQYF. CDR3 coding DNA: TGTGCCAGCAGCTTCAGGGGGCCGGGCACAGATACGCAGTATTTT.

The V and J genes are TRBV11-2 and TRBJ2-3; D not resolved. Looked up from germline, CDR1 is SGHAT and CDR2 is FQNNGV. Trimming removed 1 base at V and 6 bases at J, with 5 bases between. This CDR3 has 12 residues. The CDR3 region has the DNA TGTGCCAGCAGCTTAGCCCCGGATACGCAGTATTTT. Translated: CASSLAPDTQYF.

The CDR3 bases are TGTGCCAGCAGCTCCCACCTCGGCTTTATCAGCTCCTACGAGCAGTACTTC. Its translation is CASSSHLGFISSYEQYF. V is TRBV28 and J is TRBJ2-7; no definite D call. The V gene lost 6 bases and the J gene lost 0 bases, with 21 bases spanning the gap. The CDR3 is 17 amino acids. The germline CDR1 and CDR2 sequences are MDHEN and SYDVKM.

The chain links TRBV7-2 to TRBJ2-7; 8 bases are shared with TRBD2. Germline V gene lookup returns CDR1 SGHTA and CDR2 FQGNSA. The trim removed 2 bases at V and 4 bases at J, leaving 7 bases unmatched. The CDR3 is made up of 15 amino acids. The DNA of the CDR3 is TGTGCCAGCAGCTTATGGCTCGGGGGGGGGTACGAGCAGTACTTC. Translation: CASSLWLGGGYEQYF.